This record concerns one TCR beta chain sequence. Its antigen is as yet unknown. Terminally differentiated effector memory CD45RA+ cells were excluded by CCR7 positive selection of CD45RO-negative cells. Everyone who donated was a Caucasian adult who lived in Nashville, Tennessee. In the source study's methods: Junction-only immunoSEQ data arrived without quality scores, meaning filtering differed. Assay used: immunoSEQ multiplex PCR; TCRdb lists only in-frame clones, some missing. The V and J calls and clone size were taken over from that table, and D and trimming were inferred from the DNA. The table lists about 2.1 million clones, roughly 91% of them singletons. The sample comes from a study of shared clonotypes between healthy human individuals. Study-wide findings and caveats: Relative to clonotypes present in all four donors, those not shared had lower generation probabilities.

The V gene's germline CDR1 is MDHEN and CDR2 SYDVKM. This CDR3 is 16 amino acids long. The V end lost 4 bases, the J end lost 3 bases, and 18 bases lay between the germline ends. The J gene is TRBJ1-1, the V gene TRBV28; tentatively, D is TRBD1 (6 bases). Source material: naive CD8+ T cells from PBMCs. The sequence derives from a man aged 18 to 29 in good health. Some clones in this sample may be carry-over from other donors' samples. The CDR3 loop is CASSSQRQVYDTEAFF. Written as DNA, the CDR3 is TGTGCCAGCAGTTCTCAACGACAGGTATATGACACTGAAGCTTTCTTT.